This T cell receptor (beta chain) appears in the sequencing data of a study of memory CD4+ T cells and cytomegalovirus serostatus. The germline CDR1 and CDR2 sequences are MDHEN and SYDVKM. This CDR3 has 17 amino acids. V trimming: 4 bases; J trimming: 5 bases; junction bases outside the gene matches: 12. Single viable CD3+CD4+CD8-CD45RO+ cells were sorted as the memory CD4+ T cells. Clones were read by immunoSEQ multiplex PCR, and TCRdb kept only the in-frame ones, dropping some. The sample lists approximately 44,000 clones, less than 80% seen once, with 5% to 7% in the top ten. This clone was recorded once.

V usage is TRBV28 and J usage is TRBJ1-4; 8 nucleotides agree with TRBD1. The sequence came from an adult in good health and CMV-seronegative. Sequenced: memory CD4+ T cells from blood. This CDR3 reads CASSSPGKDRGNEKLFF. DNA for the CDR3: TGTGCCAGCAGTTCACCTGGCAAAGACAGGGGCAATGAAAAACTGTTTTTT.